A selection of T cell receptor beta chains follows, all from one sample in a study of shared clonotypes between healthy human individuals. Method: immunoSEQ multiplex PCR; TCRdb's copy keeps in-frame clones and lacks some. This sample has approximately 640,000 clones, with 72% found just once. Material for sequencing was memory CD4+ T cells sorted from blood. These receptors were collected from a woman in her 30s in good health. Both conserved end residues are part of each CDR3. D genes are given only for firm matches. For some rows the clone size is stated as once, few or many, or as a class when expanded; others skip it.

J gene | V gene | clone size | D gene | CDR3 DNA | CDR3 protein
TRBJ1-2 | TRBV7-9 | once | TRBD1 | TGTGCCAGCAGCTTAGCTTCGGGACAGGGCGCTAGGGGCTACACCTTC | CASSLASGQGARGYTF
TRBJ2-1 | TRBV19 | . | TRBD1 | TGTGCCAGTAGTCCCAGACAGGGTGCTTGGAGTAATGAGCAGTTCTTC | CASSPRQGAWSNEQFF
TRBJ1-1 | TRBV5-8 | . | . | TGTGCCAGCAGCTTAATGGGGGAGATCACTGAAGCTTTCTTT | CASSLMGEITEAFF
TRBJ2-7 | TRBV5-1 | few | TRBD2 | TGCGCCAGCAGCTTAGGTACGGCTAGCGGATATTCCTACGAGCAGTACTTC | CASSLGTASGYSYEQYF
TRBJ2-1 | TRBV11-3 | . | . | TGTGCCAGCAGCTTAGGTCATGAGCAGTTCTTC | CASSLGHEQFF
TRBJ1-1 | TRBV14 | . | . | TGTGCCAGCAGCCAAGGGCTCACAGGTCAGGCCACTGAAGCTTTCTTT | CASSQGLTGQATEAFF
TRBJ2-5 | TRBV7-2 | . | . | TGTGCCAGCAGGGAGGGGGGGTCCCAAGAGACCCAGTACTTC | CASREGGSQETQYF
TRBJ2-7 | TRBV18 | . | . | TGTGCCAGCTCACCGGTCAGGGTAAGCAACGAGCAGTACTTC | CASSPVRVSNEQYF
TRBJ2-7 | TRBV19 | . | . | TGTGCCAGTAGTAGCCTTAGGGAGAGCCACGAGCAGTACTTC | CASSSLRESHEQYF
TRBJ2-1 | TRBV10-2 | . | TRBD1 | TGCGCCAGCAGTGTAGGGACAGGGGGTTGGGATGAGCAGTTCTTC | CASSVGTGGWDEQFF
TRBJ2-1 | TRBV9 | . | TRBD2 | TGTGCCAGCAGCATTATAGCGGGAGGGGACAATGAGCAGTTCTTC | CASSIIAGGDNEQFF
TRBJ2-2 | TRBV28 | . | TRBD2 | TGTGCCAGCATCGGACGTGGCGCGGGAGTTCACGGGGAGCTGTTTTTT | CASIGRGAGVHGELFF
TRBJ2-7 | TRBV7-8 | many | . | TGTGCCAGCAGCTCCCAGGGCGCAAACTACGAGCAGTACTTC | CASSSQGANYEQYF
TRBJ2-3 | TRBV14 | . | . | TGTGCCAGCAGCCAAGAGGGGATTAGCCCCGATACGCAGTATTTT | CASSQEGISPDTQYF
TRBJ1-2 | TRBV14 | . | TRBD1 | TGTGCCAGCAGCCGGGCCGGGACAGGGGACTATGGCTACACCTTC | CASSRAGTGDYGYTF
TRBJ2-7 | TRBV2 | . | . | TGTGCCAGCAGGGACTTGGGGGTCACCTACGAGCAGTACTTC | CASRDLGVTYEQYF
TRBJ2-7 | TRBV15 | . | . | TGTGCCACCAGCAGGGAGTATCTCTCCTACGAGCAGTACTTC | CATSREYLSYEQYF
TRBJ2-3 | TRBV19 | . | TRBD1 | TGTGCCAGTAGTATCGACCGGGACAGCAGAAGCACAGATACGCAGTATTTT | CASSIDRDSRSTDTQYF
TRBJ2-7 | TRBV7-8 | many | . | TGTGCCAGCAGCTTCAGACAGGAAAGCTCCTACGAGCAGTACTTC | CASSFRQESSYEQYF